The clone carrying this T cell receptor (beta chain) was counted many times. The V segment lost 2 bases and the J segment 4 bases; nucleotides outside the gene matches: 10. Germline V gene data show CDR1 as SGHTA and CDR2 as FQGNSA. The CDR3 covers 17 residues. This sample was taken from a study of read filtering for tumor transcriptome and immune sequencing. From 300 to 400 ng of RNA, a library with molecular barcoded alpha/delta and beta/gamma adaptors was made. TCRdb reprocessed the reads with MiXCR, giving one entry per CDR3 protein. The table lists fewer than 150,000 distinct CDR3 sequences, about an eighth of them singletons.

The chain is built from TRBV7-2 and TRBJ2-1, with 8 bases that match TRBD2. Sequenced material: a population of CD138-negative cells sorted from bone marrow. The sequence came from a donor older than 35 with multiple myeloma. The CDR3 reads CASSLRVGTSLYNEQFF. The CDR3 DNA follows: TGTGCCAGCAGCTTACGCGTGGGGACTAGTCTTTACAATGAGCAGTTCTTC. The entire variable domain, with the rest obtained from reference TRBV7-2 and TRBJ2-1, is as follows: GAGVSQSPSNKVTEKGKDVELRCDPISGHTALYWYRQSLGQGLEFLIYFQGNSAPDKSGLPSDRFSAERTGGSVSTLTIQRTQQEDSAVYLCASSLRVGTSLYNEQFFGPGTRLTVL.